This TCR beta chain was sequenced during a study of shared clonotypes between healthy human individuals. Whole-study findings and limits: Though the depth was large, rarefaction showed that sorted-subset sequencing was incomplete.

With regard to this clone: Its antigen is unidentified.

The germline CDR1 and CDR2 sequences are WNHNN and SYGVQD (reference sequence). The trim removed 4 bases at V and 3 bases at J, leaving 2 bases unmatched. This CDR3 comprises 15 residues. A split of CD4+ cells into CD45RA+ naive and CD45RA-negative memory subsets was performed. The method was immunoSEQ multiplex PCR; TCRdb's version includes in-frame clones alone and lacks a portion of them. Of approximately 330,000 clones listed, roughly 80% were seen once; the top ten hold 10%. Specimen: memory CD4+ T cells sorted from blood. As for subset: CD45RA-negative fraction. V is TRBV10-1 and J is TRBJ2-1; TRBD1 matches at 11 bases. This TCR came from a man younger than 40 in good health. CDR3 region: CASSVGTGGYNEQFF. The DNA for the CDR3 is TGCGCCAGCAGTGTCGGGACAGGGGGCTACAATGAGCAGTTCTTC.